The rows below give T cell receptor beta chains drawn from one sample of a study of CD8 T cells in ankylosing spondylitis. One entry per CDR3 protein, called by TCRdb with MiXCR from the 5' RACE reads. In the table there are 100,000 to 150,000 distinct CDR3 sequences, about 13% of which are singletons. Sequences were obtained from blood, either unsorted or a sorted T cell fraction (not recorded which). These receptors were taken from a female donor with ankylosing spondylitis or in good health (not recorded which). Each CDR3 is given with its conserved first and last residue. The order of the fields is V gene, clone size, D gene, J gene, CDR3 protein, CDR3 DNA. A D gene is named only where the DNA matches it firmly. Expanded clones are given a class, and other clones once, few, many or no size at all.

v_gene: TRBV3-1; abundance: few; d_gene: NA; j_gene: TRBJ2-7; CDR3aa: CASSLRDLSYEQYF; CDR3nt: TGTGCCAGCAGCCTGAGGGACCTTTCCTACGAGCAGTACTTC
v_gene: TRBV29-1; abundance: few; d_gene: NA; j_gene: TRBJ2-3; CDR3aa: CSVEGGAGDTQYF; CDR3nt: TGCAGCGTTGAGGGGGGGGCGGGAGATACGCAGTATTTT
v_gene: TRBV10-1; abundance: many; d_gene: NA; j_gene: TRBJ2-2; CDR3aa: CASSARGENTGELFF; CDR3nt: TGCGCCAGCAGTGCCCGAGGAGAGAACACCGGGGAGCTGTTTTTT
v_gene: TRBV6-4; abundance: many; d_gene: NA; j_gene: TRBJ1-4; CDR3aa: CASSEGAGEKLFF; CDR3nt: TGTGCCAGCAGTGAGGGGGCGGGTGAAAAACTGTTTTTT
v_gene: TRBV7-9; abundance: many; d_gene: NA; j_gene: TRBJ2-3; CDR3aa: CASSSGTDTQYF; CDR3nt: TGTGCCAGCAGCTCCGGCACAGATACGCAGTATTTT
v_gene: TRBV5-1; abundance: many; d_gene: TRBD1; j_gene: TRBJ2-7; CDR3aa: CASSRDRAHEQYF; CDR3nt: TGCGCCAGCAGCCGGGACAGGGCCCACGAGCAGTACTTC
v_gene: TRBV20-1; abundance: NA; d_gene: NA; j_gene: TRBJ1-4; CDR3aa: CSARDQGGLEKLFF; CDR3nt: TGCAGTGCTAGAGACCAGGGCGGCCTTGAAAAACTGTTTTTT
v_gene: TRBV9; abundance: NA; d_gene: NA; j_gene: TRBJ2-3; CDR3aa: CASSPRTVSTDTQYF; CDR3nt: TGTGCCAGCAGCCCTCGGACAGTTAGCACAGATACGCAGTATTTT
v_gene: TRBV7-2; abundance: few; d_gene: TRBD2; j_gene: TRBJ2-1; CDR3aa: CASSPWTSGEYNEQFF; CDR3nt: TGTGCCAGCAGCCCATGGACTAGCGGGGAGTACAATGAGCAGTTCTTC
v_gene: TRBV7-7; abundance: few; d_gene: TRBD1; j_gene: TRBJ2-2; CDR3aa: CASSSDRIGELFF; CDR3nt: TGTGCTAGCAGCTCGGACAGGATCGGGGAGCTGTTTTTT
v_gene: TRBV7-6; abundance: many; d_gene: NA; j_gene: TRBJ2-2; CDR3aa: CASSLIHGTNTGELFF; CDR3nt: TGTGCCAGCAGCCTAATTCACGGGACCAACACCGGGGAGCTGTTTTTT
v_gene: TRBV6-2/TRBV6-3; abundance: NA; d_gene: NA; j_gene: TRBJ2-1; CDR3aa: CASSYGGPQTSYNEQFF; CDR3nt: TGTGCCAGCAGTTATGGGGGACCGCAAACCTCCTACAATGAGCAGTTCTTC
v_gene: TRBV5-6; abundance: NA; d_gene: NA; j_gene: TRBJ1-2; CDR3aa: CASSLTGTPNYGYTF; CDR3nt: TGTGCCAGCAGCTTGACCGGGACGCCGAACTATGGCTACACCTTC
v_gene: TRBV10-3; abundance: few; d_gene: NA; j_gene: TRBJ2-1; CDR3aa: CAISGEAQPSYNEQFF; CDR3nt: TGTGCCATCAGCGGGGAGGCCCAACCTTCATACAATGAGCAGTTCTTC
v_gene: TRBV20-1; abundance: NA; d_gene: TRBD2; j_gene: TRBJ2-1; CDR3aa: CSARVVSGTWNEQFF; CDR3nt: TGCAGTGCTAGAGTGGTTAGCGGGACATGGAATGAGCAGTTCTTC
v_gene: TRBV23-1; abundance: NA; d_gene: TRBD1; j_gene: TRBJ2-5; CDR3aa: CASSHTDRDGETQYF; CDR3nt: TGCGCCAGCAGTCATACGGACAGGGATGGGGAGACCCAGTACTTC
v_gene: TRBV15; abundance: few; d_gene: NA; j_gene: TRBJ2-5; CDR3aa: CATSRTKITQTQYF; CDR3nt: TGTGCCACCAGCAGGACTAAAATAACCCAGACCCAGTACTTC
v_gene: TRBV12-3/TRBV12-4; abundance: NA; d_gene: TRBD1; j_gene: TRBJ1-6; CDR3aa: CASSLSPGGLNNSPLHF; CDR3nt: TGTGCCAGCAGTTTATCGCCAGGGGGACTGAATAATTCACCCCTCCACTTT